Below, 6 T cell receptor beta chains from the same sample are listed, as sequenced in a study of PD-L1 blockade in urothelial cancer. This table comes from immunoSEQ multiplex PCR, and its TCRdb copy is limited to in-frame clones, with some not included. The data hold tens of thousands of clones, with 85% to 90% observed a single time. The time point here: pretreatment peripheral blood. This sample comprised PBMCs, obtained around atezolizumab (anti-PD-L1) treatment. The receptors derive from a man aged 60 to 75 with urothelial cancer.

The DNA for the CDR3 is TGTGCCAGCAGCCCCGGCGGGGGGCTGGGCTATGGCTACACCTTC. Its protein is CASSPGGGLGYGYTF. The rearrangement links TRBV6-4 to TRBJ1-2; maybe TRBD1 (6 bases). Germline loops: CDR1 MRHNA, CDR2 SNTAGT. This CDR3 region has 15 residues. The ends were cut back, 6 bases at V and 4 bases at J, with 18 bases in the middle.

The chain combines TRBV6-5 with TRBJ2-7, with a possible D match to TRBD2 (6 bases). Germline V gene sequence: CDR1 MNHEY, CDR2 SVGAGI. V was pared by 2 bases and J by 1 base, with 15 bases between. This CDR3 comprises 16 residues. CDR3 sequence reads: CASSYPGEERSYEQYF. The CDR3 nucleotides read TGTGCCAGCAGTTACCCTGGGGAGGAGCGATCCTACGAGCAGTACTTC.

CDR3 protein: CASSQGWQGANTEAFF. In DNA form, the CDR3 reads TGTGCCAGCAGCCAAGGTTGGCAGGGGGCGAACACTGAAGCTTTCTTT. The chain uses TRBV4-2 and TRBJ1-1; 8 positions agree with TRBD1. This CDR3 comprises 16 residues. Germline loops: CDR1 LGHNA, CDR2 YNFKEQ. V gave up 1 base and J gave up 1 base; unmatched junction bases: 5.

The CDR3 DNA reads as TGTGCCAGCTCTCAACAGGGAGGGGAGACCCAGTACTTC. Protein product: CASSQQGGETQYF. The rearrangement links TRBV18 to TRBJ2-5; D might be TRBD2 (7 bases). The V and J ends lost 6 bases and 5 bases respectively, with 13 bases between them. CDR3 length: 13 residues. The germline V gene has CDR1 KGHSH and CDR2 LQKENI. Looking up the rest from reference TRBV18 and TRBJ2-5 gives the full variable domain: NAGVMQNPRHLVRRRGQEARLRCSPMKGHSHVYWYRQLPEEGLKFMVYLQKENIIDESGMPKERFSAEFPKEGPSILRIQQVVRGDSAAYFCASSQQGGETQYFGPGTRLLVL.

The V call is TRBV6-6, the J call TRBJ1-1; the match to TRBD1 covers 11 bases. Germline-derived CDR1 and CDR2 are MNHNY and SVGAGI (reference sequence). Trimming took 6 bases from V and 2 from J; bases not matched to a gene: 8. The CDR3 covers 16 residues. In DNA form, the CDR3 reads TGTGCCAGCAGCAGAACCGGACAGGGGGCAAACACTGAAGCTTTCTTT. Translating gives CASSRTGQGANTEAFF.

The chain employs TRBV27 and TRBJ2-4; D ambiguous. Trimming stripped 2 bases from V and 1 base from J, with 6 bases between. Per the germline V gene, CDR1 is MNHEY and CDR2 is SMNVEV (reference sequence). The CDR3 loop spans 14 amino acids. Here the CDR3 DNA reads TGTGCCAGCAGTTTACAACGGGCCAAAAACATTCAGTACTTC. It codes for CASSLQRAKNIQYF.